These 9 T cell receptor beta chains came from one sample sequenced in a study of blood T cell repertoires in COVID-19. Sequencing was performed with immunoSEQ multiplex PCR; in TCRdb, only in-frame clones are kept and a portion is missing. Of 100,000 to 150,000 clones listed, around 76% were seen once; the top ten hold 2% to 2.5%. The specimen sequenced was peripheral blood. The receptors were gathered from a man in his 70s with acute or convalescent COVID-19.

The V gene is TRBV5-4, the J gene TRBJ1-1, with 8 positions matching TRBD1. Germline CDR1 reads SGHNT; CDR2 reads YYREEE (reference sequence). The CDR3 extends over 15 amino acids. The J segment lost 9 bases and the V segment lost 3 bases, leaving 13 bases of the junction unmatched. CDR3 sequence: CASSSKSGGKGKAFF. In DNA form, the CDR3 reads TGTGCCAGCAGCTCAAAGTCAGGGGGCAAGGGGAAAGCTTTCTTT. Full variable domain (remainder filled in from reference TRBV5-4 and TRBJ1-1): ETGVTQSPTHLIKTRGQQVTLRCSSQSGHNTVSWYQQALGQGPQFIFQYYREEENGRGNFPPRFSGLQFPNYSSELNVNALELDDSALYLCASSSKSGGKGKAFFGQGTRLTVV.

The rearrangement joins TRBV5-1 to TRBJ1-2; D might be TRBD1 (6 bases). The V end lost 1 base, the J end lost 7 bases, and 17 bases lay between the germline ends. CDR1 and CDR2 (germline): SGHRS, YFSETQ. The CDR3 runs 15 residues. The CDR3 sequence is CASSLNRDSTIGYTF. CDR3 DNA sequence: TGCGCCAGCAGCTTGAACAGGGATTCGACTATTGGCTACACCTTC. Full variable domain (missing parts from reference TRBV5-1 and TRBJ1-2): KAGVTQTPRYLIKTRGQQVTLSCSPISGHRSVSWYQQTPGQGLQFLFEYFSETQRNKGNFPGRFSGRQFSNSRSEMNVSTLELGDSALYLCASSLNRDSTIGYTFGSGTRLTVV.

The chain carries TRBV5-1 and TRBJ1-5; D may be TRBD1 (5 bases). CDR1 is SGHRS, CDR2 YFSETQ, per germline. V was clipped by 0 bases and J by 4 bases, with 11 bases between them. The CDR3 length is 15 residues. The CDR3 nucleotides are TGCGCCAGCAGCTTGGTGGCAGGGAATAATCAGCCCCAGCATTTT. This encodes CASSLVAGNNQPQHF. The variable domain in full, with the rest retrieved from reference TRBV5-1 and TRBJ1-5, is KAGVTQTPRYLIKTRGQQVTLSCSPISGHRSVSWYQQTPGQGLQFLFEYFSETQRNKGNFPGRFSGRQFSNSRSEMNVSTLELGDSALYLCASSLVAGNNQPQHFGDGTRLSIL.

This CDR3 is CASSTGWQSYGYTF. The CDR3 bases are TGCGCCAGCAGTACAGGGTGGCAGAGCTATGGCTACACCTTC. V usage is TRBV5-1 and J usage is TRBJ1-2; D may be TRBD1 (6 bases). This CDR3 has 14 residues. V was clipped by 5 bases and J by 4 bases, with 15 bases between them. Germline CDR1 reads SGHRS; CDR2 reads YFSETQ. The full variable domain, completed using reference TRBV5-1 and TRBJ1-2, is KAGVTQTPRYLIKTRGQQVTLSCSPISGHRSVSWYQQTPGQGLQFLFEYFSETQRNKGNFPGRFSGRQFSNSRSEMNVSTLELGDSALYLCASSTGWQSYGYTFGSGTRLTVV.

Concerning this clone itself: This sample includes further DNA sequences coding for the same CDR3. The DNA of the CDR3 is TGTGCCAGCTCACCGGGACTGCAGGAGACCCAGTACTTC. It codes for CASSPGLQETQYF. The chain couples TRBV18 to TRBJ2-5, with D possibly matching TRBD2 (6 bases). The CDR3 contains 13 residues. Germline loops: CDR1 KGHSH, CDR2 LQKENI. V lost 3 bases and J 5 bases, leaving 10 bases between the germline ends.

The rearrangement links TRBV5-1 to TRBJ1-1; tentative D call: TRBD1 (5 bases). Germline-derived CDR1 and CDR2 are SGHRS and YFSETQ. The CDR3 is made up of 14 amino acids. V was pared by 4 bases and J by 0 bases, with 10 bases between. The CDR3 region has the DNA TGCGCCAGCAGCCCAGACAGTATGAACACTGAAGCTTTCTTT. It specifies CASSPDSMNTEAFF.

J is TRBJ1-1 and V is TRBV19, with D possibly TRBD1 on 6 matching bases. The CDR3 length is 12 residues. Between the trimmed V and J ends, which lost 5 bases and 7 bases, there was a span of 11 bases. Per the germline V gene, CDR1 is LNHDA and CDR2 is SQIVND (reference sequence). The CDR3 nucleotides read TGTGCCAGTAGTCCAGGGGTTGGTGAAGCTTTCTTT. Protein product: CASSPGVGEAFF.

J is TRBJ1-4 and V is TRBV7-2; D is uncertain. The CDR3 extends over 14 amino acids. Germline CDR1 SGHTA, CDR2 FQGNSA. V was trimmed by 3 bases and J by 5 bases, leaving 10 bases between them. DNA for the CDR3: TGTGCCAGCAGCTTTACTAGCGGGAATGAAAAACTGTTTTTT. Protein: CASSFTSGNEKLFF.

There are a few counts of this clone. The chain has TRBV2 and TRBJ1-5; perhaps TRBD1 as D (5 bases). V gave up 6 bases and J gave up 2 bases, with 17 bases separating them. Germline-derived CDR1 and CDR2 are SNHLY and FYNNEI. This CDR3 is built from 16 residues. The CDR3 sequence: CASSGDSFVGNQPQHF. The CDR3 nucleotides read TGTGCCAGCAGCGGTGACAGTTTTGTAGGCAATCAGCCCCAGCATTTT.